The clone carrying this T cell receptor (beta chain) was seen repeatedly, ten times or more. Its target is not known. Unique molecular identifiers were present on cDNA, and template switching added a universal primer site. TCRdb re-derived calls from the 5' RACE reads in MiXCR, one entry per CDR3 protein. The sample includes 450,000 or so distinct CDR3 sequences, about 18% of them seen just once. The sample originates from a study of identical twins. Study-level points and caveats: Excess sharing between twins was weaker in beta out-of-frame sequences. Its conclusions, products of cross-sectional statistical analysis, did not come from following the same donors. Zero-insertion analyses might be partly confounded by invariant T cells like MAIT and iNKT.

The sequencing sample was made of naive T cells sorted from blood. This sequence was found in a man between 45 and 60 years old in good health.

CDR3 loop: CASSLSGSPTQYF. The CDR3, as DNA: TGTGCCAGCAGTTTAAGCGGCAGCCCGACCCAGTACTTC. The chain employs TRBV12-3 or TRBV12-4 and TRBJ2-5, with D possibly TRBD2 on 5 matching bases. This CDR3 has 13 amino acids. The V end lost 2 bases, the J end lost 7 bases, and 11 bases lay between the germline ends.